These T cell receptor beta chains were read from a single sample in a study of shared clonotypes between healthy human individuals. Clones were read by immunoSEQ multiplex PCR, and TCRdb kept only the in-frame ones, dropping some. The profile shows around 2,000,000 clones, 95% of them singletons. What was sequenced was naive CD4+ T cells sorted from blood. These receptors were taken from a young man in good health. Each CDR3 is given with its conserved first and last residue. The D gene is left open where the match is weak. Clone size is shown for a subset of rows, as once, few, many or a class of expanded clone.

D: -; size: -; V: TRBV5-1; J: TRBJ1-3; DNA: TGCGCCAGCAGCCCCGAAGGTTCTGGAAACACCATATATTTT; CDR3: CASSPEGSGNTIYF
D: TRBD2; size: -; V: TRBV6-6; J: TRBJ2-7; DNA: TGTGCCAGCAGGAGGACTAGCGGAGGCTACGAGCAGTACTTC; CDR3: CASRRTSGGYEQYF
D: -; size: once; V: TRBV27; J: TRBJ1-4; DNA: TGTGCCAGCAGTCAGAAATCGACGGGAAATGAAAAACTGTTTTTT; CDR3: CASSQKSTGNEKLFF
D: TRBD1; size: -; V: TRBV5-1; J: TRBJ2-3; DNA: TGCGCCAGCACCCGACAGGGAAGCACAGATACGCAGTATTTT; CDR3: CASTRQGSTDTQYF
D: -; size: -; V: TRBV6-5; J: TRBJ1-6; DNA: TGTGCCAGCAGTTACGGAGACCAGTCACCCCTCCACTTT; CDR3: CASSYGDQSPLHF
D: -; size: -; V: TRBV19; J: TRBJ2-5; DNA: TGTGCCAGTAGTACTGGCAGGGTCCAAGAGACCCAGTACTTC; CDR3: CASSTGRVQETQYF
D: -; size: -; V: TRBV11-2; J: TRBJ2-5; DNA: TGTGCCAGCAGCTTAGGGACTACGATTCAAGAAACCCAGTACTTC; CDR3: CASSLGTTIQETQYF
D: -; size: -; V: TRBV5-1; J: TRBJ1-3; DNA: TGCGCCAGCAGCTTGTCAGGAGACGGAAACACCATATATTTT; CDR3: CASSLSGDGNTIYF
D: TRBD1; size: -; V: TRBV19; J: TRBJ1-1; DNA: TGTGCCAGTAGTGGACAGGCGGGAACTTGGGCTTTCTTT; CDR3: CASSGQAGTWAFF
D: TRBD2; size: -; V: TRBV5-1; J: TRBJ2-3; DNA: TGCGCCAGCAGTCCCGGGACTAGCGGAGGTCGCACAGATACGCAGTATTTT; CDR3: CASSPGTSGGRTDTQYF
D: -; size: -; V: TRBV29-1; J: TRBJ2-5; DNA: TGCAGCGCAACTCCTAGAGGTGGAGAGACCCAGTACTTC; CDR3: CSATPRGGETQYF
D: TRBD1; size: -; V: TRBV5-4; J: TRBJ1-3; DNA: TGTGCCAGCTCCCCAGGGGGCGCGTCTGGAAACACCATATATTTT; CDR3: CASSPGGASGNTIYF
D: -; size: -; V: TRBV5-1; J: TRBJ1-4; DNA: TGCGCCAGCAGGTCCGACCGGGACATTGGGGAAAAACTGTTTTTT; CDR3: CASRSDRDIGEKLFF
D: -; size: once; V: TRBV5-1; J: TRBJ2-7; DNA: TGCGCCAGCAGCAGAGGGACCGATCTCTCCTACGAGCAGTACTTC; CDR3: CASSRGTDLSYEQYF
D: -; size: once; V: TRBV7-2; J: TRBJ2-3; DNA: TGTGCCAGCAGCCCCAGGACCGTCCTTAGCACAGATACGCAGTATTTT; CDR3: CASSPRTVLSTDTQYF
D: -; size: -; V: TRBV6-5; J: TRBJ2-1; DNA: TGTGCCAGCAGCTCCGACAATGAGCAGTTCTTC; CDR3: CASSSDNEQFF
D: TRBD1; size: -; V: TRBV9; J: TRBJ2-3; DNA: TGTGCCAGCAGCGGTGCCGGGACAGCTAGCACAGATACGCAGTATTTT; CDR3: CASSGAGTASTDTQYF
D: -; size: -; V: TRBV30; J: TRBJ1-6; DNA: TGTGCCTGGGGCTACCCAAGTTCACCCCTCCACTTT; CDR3: CAWGYPSSPLHF
D: TRBD2; size: -; V: TRBV10-1; J: TRBJ2-3; DNA: TGCGCCAGCAGTGGAGGGACTAGCGGGAGTAGGGATACGCAGTATTTT; CDR3: CASSGGTSGSRDTQYF
D: -; size: -; V: TRBV19; J: TRBJ1-2; DNA: TGTGCCAGTAGTATTAGTGGGGCTAACTATGGCTACACCTTC; CDR3: CASSISGANYGYTF
D: TRBD2; size: -; V: TRBV18; J: TRBJ2-1; DNA: TGTGCCAGCTCACCTTTATACTCGGGACTAGCGAATGAGCAGTTCTTC; CDR3: CASSPLYSGLANEQFF
D: -; size: many; V: TRBV9; J: TRBJ2-7; DNA: TGTGCCAGCAGCGTCGGGCAGTCCCCCTCCTACGAGCAGTACTTC; CDR3: CASSVGQSPSYEQYF
D: TRBD1; size: -; V: TRBV5-6; J: TRBJ1-2; DNA: TGTGCCAGCAGCTTAATGCGGGACAGTAACTATGGCTACACCTTC; CDR3: CASSLMRDSNYGYTF
D: -; size: -; V: TRBV12-2; J: TRBJ1-1; DNA: TGTGCAAGTCGCTTAGCGCGGCAGGGTGACACTGAAGCTTTCTTT; CDR3: CASRLARQGDTEAFF
D: TRBD1; size: -; V: TRBV5-4; J: TRBJ1-6; DNA: TGTGCCAGCAGCGCCGGGACAGGGCCTTTTGGCTTCTCACCCCTCCACTTT; CDR3: CASSAGTGPFGFSPLHF
D: -; size: -; V: TRBV18; J: TRBJ1-6; DNA: TGTGCCAGCTCACCAACTGGGGTGACAAGTAATTCACCCCTCCACTTT; CDR3: CASSPTGVTSNSPLHF